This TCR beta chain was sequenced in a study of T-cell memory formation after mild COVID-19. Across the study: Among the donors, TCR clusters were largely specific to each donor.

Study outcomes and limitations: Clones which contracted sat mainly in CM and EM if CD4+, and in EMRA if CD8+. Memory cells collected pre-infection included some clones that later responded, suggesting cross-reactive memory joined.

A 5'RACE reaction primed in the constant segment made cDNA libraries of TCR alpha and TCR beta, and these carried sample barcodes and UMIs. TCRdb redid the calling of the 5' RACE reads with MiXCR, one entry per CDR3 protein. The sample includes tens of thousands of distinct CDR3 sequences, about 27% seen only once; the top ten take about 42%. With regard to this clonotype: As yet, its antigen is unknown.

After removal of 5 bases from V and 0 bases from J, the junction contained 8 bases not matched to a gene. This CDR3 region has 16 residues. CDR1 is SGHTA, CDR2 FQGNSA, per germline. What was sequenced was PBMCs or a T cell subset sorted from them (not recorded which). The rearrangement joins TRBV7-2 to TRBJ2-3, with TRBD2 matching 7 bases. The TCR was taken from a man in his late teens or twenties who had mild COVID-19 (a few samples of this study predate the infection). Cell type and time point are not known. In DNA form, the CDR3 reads TGTGCCAGCAGCCCGGGTCCAGCGGGGAGCACAGATACGCAGTATTTT. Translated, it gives CASSPGPAGSTDTQYF.